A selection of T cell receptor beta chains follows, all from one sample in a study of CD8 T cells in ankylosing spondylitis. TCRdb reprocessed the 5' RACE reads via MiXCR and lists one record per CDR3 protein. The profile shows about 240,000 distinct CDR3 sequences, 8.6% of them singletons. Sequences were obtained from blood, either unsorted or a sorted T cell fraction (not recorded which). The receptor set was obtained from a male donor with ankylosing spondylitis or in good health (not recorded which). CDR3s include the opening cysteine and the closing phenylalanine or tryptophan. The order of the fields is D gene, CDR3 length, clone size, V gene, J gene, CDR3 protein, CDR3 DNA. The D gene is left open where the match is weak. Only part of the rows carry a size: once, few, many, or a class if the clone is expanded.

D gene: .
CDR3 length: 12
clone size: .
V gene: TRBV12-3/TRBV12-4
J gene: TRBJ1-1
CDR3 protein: CASSPQGVEAFF
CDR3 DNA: TGTGCCAGCAGCCCCCAAGGCGTTGAAGCTTTCTTT

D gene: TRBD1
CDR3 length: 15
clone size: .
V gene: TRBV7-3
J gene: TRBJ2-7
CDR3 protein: CASSLLGTGPYEQYF
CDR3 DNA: TGTGCCAGCAGCTTACTCGGGACAGGTCCCTACGAGCAGTACTTC

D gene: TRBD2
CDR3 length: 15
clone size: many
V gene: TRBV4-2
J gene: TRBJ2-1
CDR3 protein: CASSQAAGVNNEQFF
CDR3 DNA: TGTGCCAGCAGCCAAGCAGCGGGAGTAAACAATGAGCAGTTCTTC

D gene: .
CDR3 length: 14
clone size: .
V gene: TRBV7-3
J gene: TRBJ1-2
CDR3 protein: CASSPGVSGDGYTF
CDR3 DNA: TGTGCCAGCAGCCCTGGGGTCTCCGGGGATGGCTACACCTTC

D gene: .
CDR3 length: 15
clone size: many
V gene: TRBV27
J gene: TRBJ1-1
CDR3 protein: CASRPWSGGNTEAFF
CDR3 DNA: TGTGCCAGCCGGCCTTGGAGCGGGGGGAACACTGAAGCTTTCTTT

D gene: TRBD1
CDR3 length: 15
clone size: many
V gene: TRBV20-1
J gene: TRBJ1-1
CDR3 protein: CSARAQTGRGTEAFF
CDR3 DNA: TGCAGTGCTAGGGCTCAGACAGGGAGGGGGACTGAAGCTTTCTTT

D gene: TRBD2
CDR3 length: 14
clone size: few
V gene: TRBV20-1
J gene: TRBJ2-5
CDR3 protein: CSAPVSGSGETQYF
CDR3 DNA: TGCAGTGCTCCTGTTAGCGGGAGCGGGGAGACCCAGTACTTC

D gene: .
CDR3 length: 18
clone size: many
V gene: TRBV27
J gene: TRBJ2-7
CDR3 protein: CASSLSPPESGGRYEQYF
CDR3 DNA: TGTGCCAGCAGTTTATCTCCCCCCGAGAGCGGAGGCCGCTACGAGCAGTACTTC

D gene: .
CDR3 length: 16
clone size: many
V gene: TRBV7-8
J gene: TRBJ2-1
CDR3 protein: CASSFVQGRTYNEQFF
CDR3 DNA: TGTGCCAGCAGCTTCGTACAGGGGAGGACCTACAATGAGCAGTTCTTC

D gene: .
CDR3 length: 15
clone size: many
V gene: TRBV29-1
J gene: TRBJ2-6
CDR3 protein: CSVRSLSSGANVLTF
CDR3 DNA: TGCAGCGTCCGCTCGTTGAGCTCTGGGGCCAACGTCCTGACTTTC

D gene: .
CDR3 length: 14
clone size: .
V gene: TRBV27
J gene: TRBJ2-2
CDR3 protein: CASSSPRGAGELFF
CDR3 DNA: TGTGCCAGCAGTAGTCCCCGCGGGGCCGGGGAGCTGTTTTTT

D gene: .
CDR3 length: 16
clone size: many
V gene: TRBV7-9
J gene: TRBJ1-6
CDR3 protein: CASSFTPLGDGSPLHF
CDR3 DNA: TGTGCCAGCAGCTTTACGCCCCTGGGGGATGGATCACCCCTCCACTTT

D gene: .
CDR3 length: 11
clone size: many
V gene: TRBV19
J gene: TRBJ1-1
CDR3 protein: CASRRGREAFF
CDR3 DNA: TGTGCCAGTAGAAGGGGCCGTGAAGCTTTCTTT

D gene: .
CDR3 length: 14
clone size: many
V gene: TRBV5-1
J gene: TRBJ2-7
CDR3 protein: CASSLVRGPYEQYF
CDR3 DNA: TGCGCCAGCAGCTTGGTCAGAGGACCCTACGAGCAGTACTTC

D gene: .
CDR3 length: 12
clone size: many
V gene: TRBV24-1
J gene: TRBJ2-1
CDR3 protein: CATSDLLGGQFF
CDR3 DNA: TGTGCCACCAGTGATTTGCTCGGAGGGCAGTTCTTC

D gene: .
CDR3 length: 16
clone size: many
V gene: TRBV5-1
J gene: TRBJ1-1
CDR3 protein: CASSGDPSSTNTEAFF
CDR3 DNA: TGCGCCAGCAGCGGGGACCCCTCCTCGACGAACACTGAAGCTTTCTTT

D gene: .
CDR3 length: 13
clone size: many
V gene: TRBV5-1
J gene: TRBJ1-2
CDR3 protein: CASSLDQTGGYTF
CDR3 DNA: TGCGCCAGCAGCTTGGATCAGACCGGAGGCTACACCTTC

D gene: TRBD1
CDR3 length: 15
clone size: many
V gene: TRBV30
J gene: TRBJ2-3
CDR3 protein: CAWSVGQGSADTQYF
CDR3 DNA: TGTGCCTGGAGTGTTGGACAGGGATCCGCAGATACGCAGTATTTT

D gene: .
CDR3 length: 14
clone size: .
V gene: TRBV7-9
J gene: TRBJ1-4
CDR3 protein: CASSTDGSNEKLFF
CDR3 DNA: TGTGCCAGCAGCACGGACGGCTCTAATGAAAAACTGTTTTTT

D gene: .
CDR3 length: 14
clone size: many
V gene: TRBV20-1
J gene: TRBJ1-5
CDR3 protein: CSARGRGGGQPQHF
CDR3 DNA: TGCAGTGCTAGAGGGCGAGGGGGGGGTCAGCCCCAGCATTTT

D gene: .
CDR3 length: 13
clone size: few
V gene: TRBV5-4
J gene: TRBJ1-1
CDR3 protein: CASSLASRREAFF
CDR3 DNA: TGTGCCAGCAGCTTGGCTTCGAGGCGTGAAGCTTTCTTT

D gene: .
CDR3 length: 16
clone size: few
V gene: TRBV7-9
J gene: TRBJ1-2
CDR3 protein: CASSLKGAGPLYGYTF
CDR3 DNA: TGTGCCAGCAGCTTAAAGGGCGCAGGGCCCCTCTATGGCTACACCTTC

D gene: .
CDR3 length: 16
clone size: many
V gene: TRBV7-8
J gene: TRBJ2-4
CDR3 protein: CASSLDWGLAKNIQYF
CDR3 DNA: TGTGCCAGCAGCTTAGATTGGGGCCTAGCCAAAAACATTCAGTACTTC

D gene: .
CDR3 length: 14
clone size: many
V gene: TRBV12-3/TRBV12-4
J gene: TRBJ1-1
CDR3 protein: CASQPDRMNTEAFF
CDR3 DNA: TGTGCCAGCCAGCCTGACAGAATGAACACTGAAGCTTTCTTT

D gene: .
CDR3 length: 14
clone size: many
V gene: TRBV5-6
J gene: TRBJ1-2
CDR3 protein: CASSSGTKSGGYTF
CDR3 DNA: TGTGCCAGCAGCTCAGGGACCAAAAGCGGTGGCTACACCTTC

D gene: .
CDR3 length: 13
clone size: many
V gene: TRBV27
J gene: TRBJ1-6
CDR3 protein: CASSLSDNSPLHF
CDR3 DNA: TGTGCCAGCAGTTTATCGGATAATTCACCCCTCCACTTT

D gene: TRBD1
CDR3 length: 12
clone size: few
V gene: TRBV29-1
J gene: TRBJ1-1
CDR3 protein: CSVATGFTEAFF
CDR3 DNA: TGCAGCGTCGCGACAGGGTTCACTGAAGCTTTCTTT

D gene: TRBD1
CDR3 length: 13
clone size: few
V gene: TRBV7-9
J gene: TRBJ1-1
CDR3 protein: CASSDRGPTEAFF
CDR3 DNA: TGTGCCAGCAGTGACAGGGGGCCCACTGAAGCTTTCTTT

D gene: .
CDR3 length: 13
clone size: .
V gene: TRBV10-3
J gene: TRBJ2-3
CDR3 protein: CAMSTGLTDTQYF
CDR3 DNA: TGTGCCATGAGCACAGGGTTAACAGATACGCAGTATTTT

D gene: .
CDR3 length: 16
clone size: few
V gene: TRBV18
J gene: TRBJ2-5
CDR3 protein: CASSPGTFLQGETQYF
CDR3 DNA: TGTGCCAGCTCACCAGGCACTTTCCTACAGGGAGAGACCCAGTACTTC

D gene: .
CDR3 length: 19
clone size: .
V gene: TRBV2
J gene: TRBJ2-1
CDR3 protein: CTSSPLKGPHKNSYNEQFF
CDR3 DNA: TGTACCAGCAGTCCTCTAAAAGGCCCTCACAAGAACTCCTACAATGAGCAGTTCTTC

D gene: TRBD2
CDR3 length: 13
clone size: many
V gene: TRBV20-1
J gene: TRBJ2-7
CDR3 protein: CSAPLAGTAEQYF
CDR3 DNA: TGCAGTGCTCCTTTAGCGGGAACGGCCGAGCAGTACTTC

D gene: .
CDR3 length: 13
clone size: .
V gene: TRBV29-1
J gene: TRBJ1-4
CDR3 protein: CSVALVGEAKLFF
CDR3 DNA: TGCAGCGTTGCCTTGGTCGGGGAGGCTAAACTGTTTTTT

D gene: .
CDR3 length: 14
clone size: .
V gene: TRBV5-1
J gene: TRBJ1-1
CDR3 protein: CASSFRGGSTEAFF
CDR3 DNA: TGCGCCAGCAGCTTCCGAGGGGGGAGCACTGAAGCTTTCTTT

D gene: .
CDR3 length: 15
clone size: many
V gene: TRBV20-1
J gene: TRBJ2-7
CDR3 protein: CSATRLQKEAYEQYF
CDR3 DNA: TGCAGTGCTACCCGGCTTCAAAAAGAAGCCTACGAGCAGTACTTC

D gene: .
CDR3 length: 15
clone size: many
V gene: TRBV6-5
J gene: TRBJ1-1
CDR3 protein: CASSYSQFMNTEAFF
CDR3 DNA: TGTGCCAGCAGTTACTCCCAGTTTATGAACACTGAAGCTTTCTTT

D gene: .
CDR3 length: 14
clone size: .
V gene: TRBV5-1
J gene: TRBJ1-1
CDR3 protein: CASSLPKMGTEAFF
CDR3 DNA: TGCGCCAGCAGCTTGCCCAAGATGGGGACTGAAGCTTTCTTT

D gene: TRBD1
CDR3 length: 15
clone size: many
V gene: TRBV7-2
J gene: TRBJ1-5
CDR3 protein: CASSLQGDSNQPQHF
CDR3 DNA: TGTGCCAGCAGCTTACAGGGGGACAGCAATCAGCCCCAGCATTTT

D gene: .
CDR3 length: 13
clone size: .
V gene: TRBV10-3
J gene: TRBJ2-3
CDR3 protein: CATIDGLSDTQYF
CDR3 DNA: TGTGCCACCATAGATGGGTTGTCAGATACGCAGTATTTT

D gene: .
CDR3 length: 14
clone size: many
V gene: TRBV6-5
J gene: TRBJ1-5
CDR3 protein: CASSSGTLNQPQHF
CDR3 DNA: TGTGCCAGCAGTTCCGGCACCCTTAATCAGCCCCAGCATTTT

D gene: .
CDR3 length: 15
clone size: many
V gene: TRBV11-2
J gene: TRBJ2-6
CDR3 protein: CASSSISSMANVLTF
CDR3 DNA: TGTGCCAGCAGCTCCATCAGCTCCATGGCCAACGTCCTGACTTTC

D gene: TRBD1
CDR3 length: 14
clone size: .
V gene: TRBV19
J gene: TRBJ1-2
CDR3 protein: CASSPGPDRAFCTF
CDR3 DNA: TGTGCCAGTAGTCCGGGGCCGGACAGGGCGTTTTGCACCTTC

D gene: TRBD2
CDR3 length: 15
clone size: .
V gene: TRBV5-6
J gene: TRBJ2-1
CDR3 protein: CASTPRRAGGGNQFF
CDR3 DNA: TGTGCCAGCACCCCTCGGAGAGCGGGAGGGGGAAACCAGTTCTTC

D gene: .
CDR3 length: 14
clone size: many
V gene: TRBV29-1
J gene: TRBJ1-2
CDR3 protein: CSVERQAPSYGYTF
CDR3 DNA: TGCAGCGTTGAACGGCAGGCCCCCTCCTATGGCTACACCTTC